This T cell receptor (beta chain) originates from a study of technical replicates of blood from several donors. The germline V gene has CDR1 SGDLS and CDR2 YYNGEE. CDR3 size: 15 residues. The V segment lost 0 bases and the J segment 2 bases; nucleotides outside the gene matches: 5. Only in-frame clones appear in the TCRdb table, and some are missing; sequencing was by immunoSEQ multiplex PCR. This sample has 70,000 to 95,000 clones, with 85% to 95% found just once. V gene TRBV9 combines with J gene TRBJ2-7, with 7 positions matching TRBD1. Sequencing was done on a sample of T cells isolated from PBMCs. This TCR came from a human donor in good health. The CDR3, as DNA: TGTGCCAGCAGCGTAGGTATAGGGGGCCCCTACGAGCAGTACTTC. It is translated as CASSVGIGGPYEQYF. Using reference TRBV9 and TRBJ2-7 for the parts outside the CDR3, the full variable domain is DSGVTQTPKHLITATGQRVTLRCSPRSGDLSVYWYQQSLDQGLQFLIQYYNGEERAKGNILERFSAQQFPDLHSELNLSSLELGDSALYFCASSVGIGGPYEQYFGPGTRLTVT.